The T cell receptor beta chain described here comes from a study of blood T cell repertoires in COVID-19. The method was immunoSEQ multiplex PCR; TCRdb's version includes in-frame clones alone and lacks a portion of them. The data show around 310,000 clones, with over 85% seen just once and around 9% held by the top ten. Germline assignment: CDR1 MNHNS and CDR2 SASEGT. The CDR3 totals 16 residues. Trimming shortened V by 1 base and J by 4 bases, and 17 bases separated the two germline ends. Individuals aged about 18 to 90 years were recruited from approximately 24 US areas. Cohort 3 donors counted as recovered after two negative PCRs, clearance, or resolved symptoms.

This sequence was found in a woman aged 30 to 39 who had recovered from COVID-19. The chain carries TRBV6-1 and TRBJ2-7; the D gene is possibly TRBD2 (5 bases). Sequencing was performed on PBMCs or T cells enriched from blood (not recorded which). In DNA, the CDR3 is TGTGCCAGCAGTGAAGGTAGGACTTGGGTTCCTTACGAGCAGTACTTC. Residues: CASSEGRTWVPYEQYF.